The 30 T cell receptor beta chains in this list originate from one sample, sequenced in a study of monozygotic twins with inflammatory bowel disease. TCRdb reprocessed the 5' RACE reads; each CDR3 protein has one entry and no DNA is given. The specimen's table records roughly 320,000 distinct CDR3 sequences. Sequencing was carried out using blood. The receptors originated from a human donor with ulcerative colitis or Crohn's disease, or a healthy co-twin of an affected twin (not recorded which).

The chain employs TRBV19 and TRBJ2-2; TCRdb lists TRBD1, though no DNA is available to test this call. Germline V lookup: CDR1 LNHDA, CDR2 SQIVND (reference sequence). This CDR3 comprises 17 residues. CDR3 sequence: CASSIWGAGSGTGELFF.

This rearrangement joins TRBV5-1 to TRBJ1-1. In germline, CDR1 is SGHRS, CDR2 YFSETQ. The CDR3 totals 14 residues. This CDR3 reads CASSFTELMAEAFF.

V is TRBV5-6 and J is TRBJ2-2. The CDR3 sequence is 13 residues long. The germline V gene has CDR1 SGHDT and CDR2 YYEEEE. Here the CDR3 reads CASSVNPTGELFF. Full variable domain (remainder filled in from reference TRBV5-6 and TRBJ2-2): DAGVTQSPTHLIKTRGQQVTLRCSPKSGHDTVSWYQQALGQGPQFIFQYYEEEERQRGNFPDRFSGHQFPNYSSELNVNALLLGDSALYLCASSVNPTGELFFGEGSRLTVL.

The chain couples TRBV7-2 to TRBJ2-3. Germline loops: CDR1 SGHTA, CDR2 FQGNSA. This CDR3 has 15 residues. CDR3 sequence reads: CASSLQLLDADTQYF.

V and J are TRBV7-6 and TRBJ2-3; there is no DNA to check the TCRdb D call of TRBD1. Germline CDR1 reads SGHVS; CDR2 reads FNYEAQ. This CDR3 comprises 16 residues. This CDR3 reads CASSPGGGGVLYTQYF. Complete variable domain (other parts from reference TRBV7-6 and TRBJ2-3): GAGVSQSPRYKVTKRGQDVALRCDPISGHVSLYWYRQALGQGPEFLTYFNYEAQQDKSGLPNDRFSAERPEGSISTLTIQRTEQRDSAMYRCASSPGGGGVLYTQYFGPGTRLTVL.

This chain connects TRBV9 to TRBJ1-5; TCRdb's assignment of TRBD1 cannot be checked, as there is no DNA. From germline, CDR1 is SGDLS and CDR2 YYNGEE. The CDR3 extends over 15 amino acids. The CDR3 reads CASSSGTGANQPQHF.

The chain links TRBV20-1 to TRBJ1-1. The CDR3 length is 16 residues. CDR1 DFQATT and CDR2 SNEGSKA come from the germline V gene (reference sequence). CDR3 in amino acids: CSARAGFGVVNTEAFF.

The J gene is TRBJ1-2, the V gene TRBV7-9. CDR3 length: 13 residues. CDR1 SEHNR and CDR2 FQNEAQ come from the germline V gene (reference sequence). CDR3 region: CASSDTVGYGYTF.

V gene TRBV9 combines with J gene TRBJ1-6; TCRdb selects TRBD1, and the lack of DNA leaves this call unchecked. This CDR3 has 14 amino acids. The germline gives CDR1 SGDLS, CDR2 YYNGEE. The CDR3: CASSPDRYNSPLHF.

The V and J genes are TRBV28 and TRBJ1-5. CDR1 and CDR2 from the germline V gene are MDHEN and SYDVKM. The CDR3 is 15 amino acids. The chain's CDR3 is CASSLRGQRNQPQHF.

The chain employs TRBV20-1 and TRBJ1-5. CDR1 and CDR2 (germline): DFQATT, SNEGSKA (reference sequence). The CDR3 spans 15 residues. Here the CDR3 reads CSAIGEKYSNQPQHF.

The chain combines TRBV9 with TRBJ2-1; TCRdb names TRBD1, which stays unverified in the absence of DNA. The CDR3 sequence is 13 residues long. Germline CDR1 SGDLS, CDR2 YYNGEE. The CDR3 protein is CASSVEGGREQFF.

The gene calls are TRBV6-1 and TRBJ2-5; TCRdb lists TRBD1, though no DNA is available to test this call. The germline V gene has CDR1 MNHNS and CDR2 SASEGT. CDR3 size: 15 residues. The CDR3 is CASSRGTILGETQYF.

The chain has TRBV12-3 or TRBV12-4 and TRBJ1-3; TCRdb indicates TRBD1, and absent DNA this call remains unverified. The CDR3 totals 12 residues. The CDR3 reads CASSPPAGTIYF.

The chain couples TRBV7-2 to TRBJ1-1. In germline, CDR1 is SGHTA, CDR2 FQGNSA. There are 13 residues in the CDR3. CDR3 amino acids: CASSLEVVSEAFF.

This chain's CDR3 is CASSWGKNYGYTF. The chain is built from TRBV5-1 and TRBJ1-2. From germline, CDR1 is SGHRS and CDR2 YFSETQ. The CDR3 is made up of 13 amino acids.

The chain couples TRBV12-3 or TRBV12-4 to TRBJ1-4. The CDR3 has 14 amino acids. CDR3 sequence: CASSSHGGGEKLFF.

The genes are TRBV6-4 and TRBJ2-1; TCRdb's D call of TRBD1 is untestable without DNA. The CDR3 has 19 amino acids. The germline CDR1 and CDR2 sequences are MRHNA and SNTAGT. The CDR3 sequence is CASLGTGVAIPTGVNEQFF.

The CDR3 sequence is CASSLLIRETQYF. V usage is TRBV5-1 and J usage is TRBJ2-5. From germline, CDR1 is SGHRS and CDR2 YFSETQ. The CDR3 runs to 13 residues.

Here the CDR3 reads CSVVIAYLNTEAFF. V usage is TRBV29-1 and J usage is TRBJ1-1. This CDR3 is built from 14 residues. From germline, CDR1 is SQVTM and CDR2 ANQGSEA.

This chain joins TRBV3-1 and TRBJ1-1; TCRdb calls TRBD1, which cannot be checked without DNA. Germline V gives CDR1 LGHDT, CDR2 YNNKEL (reference sequence). This CDR3 comprises 19 residues. The CDR3 sequence: CASSQDGRQGERMSTEAFF.

The chain is built from TRBV5-6 and TRBJ2-7; the D call from TCRdb, TRBD1, cannot be confirmed without DNA. Germline V gene lookup returns CDR1 SGHDT and CDR2 YYEEEE. The CDR3 has 14 residues. CDR3 in amino acids: CASSGFRTIYEQYF.

The J gene is TRBJ2-5, the V gene TRBV28; TCRdb outputs TRBD2, but without DNA this stays unchecked. The CDR3 is 17 amino acids. Germline lookup yields CDR1 MDHEN and CDR2 SYDVKM. The CDR3 is CASSLVLRDAVKETQYF.

CDR3 amino acids: CAISGYGLSSYEQYF. The chain combines TRBV10-3 with TRBJ2-7. This CDR3 contains 15 residues. Germline CDR1 reads ENHRY; CDR2 reads SYGVKD.

J is TRBJ2-3 and V is TRBV7-2; the D call of TRBD2 rests on TCRdb alone, since no DNA is present to check it. Per the germline V gene, CDR1 is SGHTA and CDR2 is FQGNSA. This CDR3 has 16 amino acids. The CDR3 reads CASSPLSSGPTDTQYF. Based on the CDR3 plus reference TRBV7-2 and TRBJ2-3, the full variable domain is GAGVSQSPSNKVTEKGKDVELRCDPISGHTALYWYRQSLGQGLEFLIYFQGNSAPDKSGLPSDRFSAERTGGSVSTLTIQRTQQEDSAVYLCASSPLSSGPTDTQYFGPGTRLTVL.

The rearrangement links TRBV11-2 to TRBJ2-3; absent DNA, TCRdb's TRBD2 call cannot be checked. The CDR3 is made up of 18 amino acids. Per the germline V gene, CDR1 is SGHAT and CDR2 is FQNNGV. Here the CDR3 reads CASSLVGASGGARDTQYF.

The chain employs TRBV7-2 and TRBJ2-7; TCRdb reports TRBD1, a call that lacks DNA to check it against. The CDR3 spans 15 residues. CDR1 and CDR2 (germline): SGHTA, FQGNSA. The CDR3 here is CASSLAHGQVYEQYF.

The V call is TRBV11-2, the J call TRBJ1-4; there is no DNA to check the TCRdb D call of TRBD1. This CDR3 spans 17 amino acids. Germline V gives CDR1 SGHAT, CDR2 FQNNGV. The CDR3 sequence is CASSLDRDRIGDEKLFF.

The genes are TRBV24-1 and TRBJ2-1; the D call from TCRdb, TRBD1, cannot be confirmed without DNA. From germline, CDR1 is KGHDR and CDR2 SFDVKD. CDR3 size: 19 residues. The CDR3 loop is CATSDSESFGSGRINEQFF.

J is TRBJ2-7 and V is TRBV7-7; the TRBD2 assignment by TCRdb is unverifiable without DNA. Germline V CDR1 and CDR2: SSHAT, FNYEAQ (reference sequence). This CDR3 is built from 14 residues. The CDR3 region is CASSRAGAEYEQYF.